What follows are 21 T cell receptor beta chains derived from one specimen sequenced in a study of blood T cells in healthy people across ages. A sample-barcoded 5' primer and a J-beta primer mix were used in a second PCR of roughly 6 to 11 cycles. TCRdb passed the 5' RACE reads through MiXCR, listing each CDR3 protein once. This table holds about 1.5 million distinct CDR3 sequences, roughly 43% found once. Sequencing input: blood. The receptors were gathered from a woman between 18 and 30 years old in good health.

CDR3 in amino acids: CSVGLKNTEAFF. In DNA form, the CDR3 reads TGCAGCGTTGGCCTAAAGAACACTGAAGCTTTCTTT. This chain uses TRBV29-1 with TRBJ1-1, with D unresolved. The ends were cut back, 4 bases at V and 1 base at J, with 7 bases in the middle. The CDR3 is 12 amino acids. Looked up from germline, CDR1 is SQVTM and CDR2 is ANQGSEA.

Comment on this clonotype: The germline gene is not matched at one end of the junction; a read error may be the cause. The chain links TRBV6-4 to TRBJ1-5; D not resolved. In germline, CDR1 is MRHNA, CDR2 SNTAGT. The length of the CDR3 is 15 residues. This CDR3 reads CTSSDTVEGNQPQHF. DNA for the CDR3: TGTACCAGCAGTGATACGGTAGAGGGCAATCAGCCCCAGCATTTT.

This clonotype was seen a few times. The CDR3 loop is CSAVYRAGSNEQFF. In DNA form, the CDR3 reads TGCAGTGCAGTTTACAGAGCGGGAAGCAATGAGCAGTTCTTC. This chain uses TRBV20-1 with TRBJ2-1, with 7 positions matching TRBD2. The CDR3 runs to 14 residues. The J segment lost 6 bases and the V segment lost 6 bases, leaving 11 bases of the junction unmatched. CDR1 and CDR2 (germline): DFQATT, SNEGSKA (reference sequence).

This clonotype has only a few counts. The genes are TRBV28 and TRBJ2-7, with 9 bases lining up with TRBD1. From germline, CDR1 is MDHEN and CDR2 SYDVKM. Germline trimming cut 5 bases from V and 4 bases from J; bases unmatched to any gene: 9. This CDR3 spans 15 amino acids. The CDR3 DNA is TGTGCCAGCAGTCTTCCGGGACAGGGTCCTTACGAGCAGTACTTC. It codes for CASSLPGQGPYEQYF.

This chain links TRBV2 with TRBJ1-2, with D possibly being TRBD1 (5 bases). Trimming stripped 6 bases from V and 3 bases from J, with 20 bases between. From germline, CDR1 is SNHLY and CDR2 FYNNEI. The CDR3 length is 16 residues. The CDR3 loop is CASRSSGGLLDYGYTF. The CDR3 coding sequence is TGTGCCAGCAGATCAAGTGGGGGTCTCCTCGACTATGGCTACACCTTC.

V and J are TRBV4-3 and TRBJ2-1, with 10 bases lining up with TRBD2. With 0 bases clipped from V and 4 bases from J, the junction kept 9 bases outside the gene matches. The length of the CDR3 is 18 residues. Per the germline V gene, CDR1 is LGHNA and CDR2 is YSLEER. Here the CDR3 reads CASSQEGPRTSGYNEQFF. The DNA for the CDR3 is TGCGCCAGCAGCCAAGAAGGACCCCGGACTAGCGGATACAATGAGCAGTTCTTC.

This clonotype has a handful of counts. The CDR3 is CATSDGGLALTDTQYF. CDR3 coding DNA: TGTGCCACCAGTGATGGTGGACTAGCGCTCACAGATACGCAGTATTTT. J is TRBJ2-3 and V is TRBV24-1, with TRBD2 identical over 9 bases. With 3 bases clipped from V and 2 bases from J, the junction kept 5 bases outside the gene matches. Germline V gives CDR1 KGHDR, CDR2 SFDVKD. The CDR3 runs 16 residues.

This clonotype occurred once. The chain has TRBV7-2 and TRBJ2-7, with D possibly matching TRBD2 (5 bases). The CDR3 runs 13 residues. Trimming removed 2 bases at V and 7 bases at J, with 12 bases between. CDR1 is SGHTA and CDR2 is FQGNSA in the germline V gene. DNA of the CDR3: TGTGCCAGCAGCTTAAACGTAGCGAATGAGCAGTACTTC. Translation gives CASSLNVANEQYF.

The J gene is TRBJ2-1, the V gene TRBV6-1; TRBD2 matches at 9 bases. The CDR3 has 15 residues. Unmatched junction bases numbered 9, after V lost 7 bases and J lost 5 bases. The germline CDR1 and CDR2 sequences are MNHNS and SASEGT. The CDR3 coding sequence is TGTGCCAGCAACCGGCTAGCGGGGCGAGACAATGAGCAGTTCTTC. This gives the protein CASNRLAGRDNEQFF.

The chain combines TRBV2 with TRBJ2-5; the D gene is possibly TRBD2 (6 bases). Germline V gives CDR1 SNHLY, CDR2 FYNNEI. V was clipped by 3 bases and J by 13 bases, with 15 bases between them. This CDR3 has 12 residues. The CDR3 coding sequence is TGTGCCAGCAGTGATTGGGTAGAGGGAGGGTACTTC. Translated: CASSDWVEGGYF.

This chain links TRBV5-8 with TRBJ2-7; 9 positions agree with TRBD2. The CDR3 spans 13 residues. Germline V gene sequence: CDR1 SGHTS, CDR2 YDEGEE. With V trimmed by 7 bases and J by 3 bases, 5 bases remained unmatched. DNA for the CDR3: TGTGCCAGCGGGCGGGGGGGTGTCTACGAGCAGTACTTC. It yields the protein CASGRGGVYEQYF.

This chain uses TRBV20-1 with TRBJ1-1, with D tentatively TRBD1 (5 bases). This CDR3 region has 12 residues. V dropped 0 bases and J dropped 9 bases, with 11 bases sitting between them. From germline, CDR1 is DFQATT and CDR2 SNEGSKA (reference sequence). The CDR3 bases are TGCAGTGCTAGAGATTCTGGGGCTCAAGCTTTCTTT. Its translation is CSARDSGAQAFF.

This clonotype was seen a handful of times. The J gene is TRBJ2-3, the V gene TRBV7-2; D is undetermined. The CDR3 is made up of 14 amino acids. V lost 6 bases to trimming and J lost 2 bases, with 12 bases between them. Germline CDR1 reads SGHTA; CDR2 reads FQGNSA. Here the CDR3 DNA reads TGTGCCAGCAGGTCTAATGTATTCACAGATACGCAGTATTTT. It yields the protein CASRSNVFTDTQYF.

This rearrangement joins TRBV20-1 to TRBJ2-3; 10 bases align to TRBD2. V dropped 0 bases and J dropped 3; count of bases not matched to a gene: 9. The CDR3 is 17 residues long. Germline values: CDR1 DFQATT, CDR2 SNEGSKA (reference sequence). The CDR3 region is CSARDPLAGASTDTQYF. The CDR3 DNA reads as TGCAGTGCTAGAGATCCCCTAGCGGGAGCATCTACAGATACGCAGTATTTT.

This clonotype occurred many times. The rearrangement uses TRBV5-1 and TRBJ1-2; TRBD1 is a possible D gene (6 bases). Trimming left V 3 bases short and J 5 bases short, with 14 bases between. The CDR3 has 14 amino acids. The germline V gene has CDR1 SGHRS and CDR2 YFSETQ. The CDR3 loop is CASSYQGIGYGYTF. The CDR3 DNA follows: TGCGCCAGCAGCTACCAGGGGATTGGGTATGGCTACACCTTC.

The chain uses TRBV12-3 or TRBV12-4 and TRBJ1-1; TRBD1 agrees at 7 bases. There are 14 residues in the CDR3. The junction had 6 bases not matched to a gene; V was cut back by 3 bases and J by 5 bases. DNA of the CDR3: TGTGCCAGCAGTTTCGGACAGGCTTTAACTGAAGCTTTCTTT. Translating gives CASSFGQALTEAFF.

This rearrangement joins TRBV20-1 to TRBJ2-5, with 7 bases lining up with TRBD2. The CDR3 length is 14 residues. J was trimmed by 11 bases and V by 5 bases; bases with no gene match: 17. CDR1 DFQATT and CDR2 SNEGSKA come from the germline V gene (reference sequence). This CDR3 reads CSARGLESYNEQYF. The CDR3 DNA reads as TGCAGTGCTCGCGGACTAGAATCCTACAATGAGCAGTACTTC.

This clonotype was observed many times. The chain combines TRBV30 with TRBJ1-5, with D unclear. CDR1 is GTSNPN, CDR2 SVGIG, per germline (reference sequence). V was cut by 0 bases and J by 2 bases, with 8 bases left in between. The CDR3 has 14 residues. Here the CDR3 reads CAWSVGSGNQPQHF. The CDR3, as DNA: TGTGCCTGGAGTGTTGGGTCGGGCAATCAGCCCCAGCATTTT.

This clonotype came up once. A junction boundary mismatches the germline segment, possibly from a read error. The V and J genes are TRBV7-7 and TRBJ2-1, with TRBD1 matching 12 bases. The length of the CDR3 is 15 residues. Germline V gives CDR1 SSHAT, CDR2 FNYEAQ (reference sequence). The CDR3 sequence is CASSSGTGGEETQFF. The DNA of the CDR3 is TGTGCTAGCAGCTCCGGGACAGGGGGCGAAGAGACCCAGTTCTTC.

This clonotype was counted ten times or more. The chain is built from TRBV27 and TRBJ2-7; the D is unclear. V gave up 0 bases and J gave up 3 bases, with 6 bases separating them. CDR1 is MNHEY and CDR2 is SMNVEV in the germline V gene (reference sequence). The CDR3 has 13 residues. The CDR3 loop is CASSLSVFYEQYF. The CDR3 coding sequence is TGTGCCAGCAGTTTATCGGTCTTCTACGAGCAGTACTTC.

This rearrangement joins TRBV29-1 to TRBJ2-1; D remains ambiguous. CDR1 is SQVTM, CDR2 ANQGSEA, per germline. The CDR3 sequence is 10 residues long. Trimming removed 3 bases from V and 4 bases from J, with 1 base in between. The chain's CDR3 is CSVDYNEQFF. The CDR3 region has the DNA TGCAGCGTTGATTACAATGAGCAGTTCTTC.